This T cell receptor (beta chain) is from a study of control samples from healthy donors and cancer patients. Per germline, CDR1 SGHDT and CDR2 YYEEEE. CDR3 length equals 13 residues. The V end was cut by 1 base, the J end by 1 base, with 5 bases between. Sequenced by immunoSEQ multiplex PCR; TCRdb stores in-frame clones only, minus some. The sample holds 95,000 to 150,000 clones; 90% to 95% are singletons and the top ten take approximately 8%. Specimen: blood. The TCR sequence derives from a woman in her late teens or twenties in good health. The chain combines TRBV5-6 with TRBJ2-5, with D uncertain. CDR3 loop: CASSLSFQETQYF. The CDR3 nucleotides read TGTGCCAGCAGCTTGTCTTTCCAAGAGACCCAGTACTTC.